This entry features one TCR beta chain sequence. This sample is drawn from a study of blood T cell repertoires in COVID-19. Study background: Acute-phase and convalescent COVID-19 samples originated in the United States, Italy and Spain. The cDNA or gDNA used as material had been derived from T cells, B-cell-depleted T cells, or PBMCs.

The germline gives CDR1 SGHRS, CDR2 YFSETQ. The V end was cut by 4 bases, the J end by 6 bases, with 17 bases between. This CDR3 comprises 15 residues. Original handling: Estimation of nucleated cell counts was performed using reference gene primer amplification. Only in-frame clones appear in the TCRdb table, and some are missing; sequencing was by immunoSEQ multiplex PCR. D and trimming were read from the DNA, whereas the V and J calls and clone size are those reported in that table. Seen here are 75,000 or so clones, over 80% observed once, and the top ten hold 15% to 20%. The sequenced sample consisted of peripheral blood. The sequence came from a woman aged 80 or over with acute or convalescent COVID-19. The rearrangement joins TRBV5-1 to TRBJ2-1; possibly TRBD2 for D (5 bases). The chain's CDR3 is CASSETGMSGNEQFF. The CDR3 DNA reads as TGCGCCAGCAGCGAAACCGGGATGTCTGGCAATGAGCAGTTCTTC.